This T cell receptor (beta chain) derives from a study of cytomegalovirus exposure and HLA in healthy donors (dated by TCRdb to about 2017). Regarding the study in general: According to an earlier analysis of several hundred of the donors, about 190 million T cells yielded some 110 million unique TCR beta sequences and roughly 280 Gb of sequence data. An early release covering 500 to 750 HLA-typed donors comprised roughly 300 gigabases of sequencing data and approximately 85 million unique TCR sequences. The genetic ancestry cluster associated with self-reported Caucasian donors included roughly four fifths of the approximately 400 genotyped donors. The study aimed to test whether cataloging public T cell receptors could reveal signatures of past pathogen exposure. The study profiled the T cell repertoires of fewer than 850 subjects by immunosequencing and related them to cytomegalovirus serostatus. Along with the approximately 700-subject first cohort, a separate validation cohort of more than 90 different subjects was used. To predict cytomegalovirus infection status, the study combined high-throughput TCR immunosequencing, statistical association of individual TCRs with disease status, and machine learning. In a later analysis, previously published TCR beta repertoires from 500 to 750 donors were re-analyzed and high-resolution HLA genotyping was added so that TCR occurrence patterns could be studied. The later analysis used no new phenotypic data to find candidate immune exposures, relying instead on TCR beta sequences and their occurrence across donors. An earlier analysis of a few hundred of the donors applied high-throughput TCR beta sequencing to assess whether each TCR beta V gene segment acted as functional or pseudogenic. Donor age, sex, ethnicity and CMV serostatus were compiled together with the repertoire data. A later genetic analysis used genome-wide SNP genotypes for about 65% of the roughly 700 donors, treating that subset as a discovery cohort. Every discovery cohort repertoire had been produced on one sequencing platform. HLA typing covered class I and class II loci at four-digit resolution. The number of typed donors differed by locus: about 620-630 for A, B, C, DRB1 and DQB1; 500 to 550 for DQA1; around 610 for DPA1; and some 450 for DPB1. Four or five DR-DQ haplotypes were handled as single units for association and clustering because linkage in the cohort was strong. On average, about 200,000 unique TCR beta nucleotide sequences were sequenced per donor among a few hundred genotyped donors of the cohort, with around 19% of those sequences being non-productive. Results and caveats for the whole study, not just this receptor: A few of the identified cytomegalovirus-associated TCR beta chains were confirmed in vitro to be specific for cytomegalovirus antigens. When HLA alleles, especially DR and DQ, strongly co-occurred, attributing TCR associations to individual alleles was difficult. Most TCR sequences were seen in very few donors, while some public TCRs were found in many individuals. In a later analysis, the rate of TCR association differed among HLA loci, with DRB1 alleles having the most associated TCRs and HLA-C alleles having the fewest. In the study, 164 TCR beta chains were listed as associated with cytomegalovirus. According to a later analysis, parvovirus B19, influenza, CMV and Epstein-Barr virus appeared linked to several top co-occurrence clusters. A cluster of highly shared sequence variants was judged likely to represent a technical artifact of the sequencing pipeline. The classifier was reported to diagnose cytomegalovirus status with high specificity and sensitivity in both the original and validation cohorts. Because counts were too low, around 18 rarely observed V segments, including chromosome 9 orphons, were left out of the earlier analysis of approximately 580 of the donors. According to a later analysis, most CMV-associated TCR beta chains appeared to be HLA-restricted, and the HLA associations seemed to be driven largely by CMV exposure. Linkage disequilibrium might explain the correlated functional status among segregating V segments, but an unknown experimental factor could not be excluded. A later genetic analysis associated a missense DCLRE1C variant with V-gene and J-gene trimming of TCR beta chains, and an independent cohort replicated the association. Because HLA typing was missing for some donors at each locus, association tests included only the typed subset. A later analysis associated 16,951 TCR beta sequences with specific HLA alleles at a false discovery rate of 0.05. In a later analysis, HLA-associated TCR beta chains showed more clonal expansion and lower generation probabilities than non-associated chains that were equally common. The authors suggested that the approach could potentially be generalized to other disease states and immunological phenotypes. Broadly in line with IMGT annotations, most TCR beta V segments showed up in productive rearrangements about 90% or about 30% of the time in an earlier analysis of around 550 of the donors. A further reported finding was that TCR beta sequences accurately predicted the HLA-A and HLA-B alleles for most subjects in the first cohort. Roughly uniform sequencing depth across donors was assumed in presence/absence analyses, although this assumption may not hold. A later genetic analysis reported fewer N-insertions in productive TCRs among donors in an Asian-associated ancestry cluster than the roughly 700-donor mean. The cohort was sequenced for TCR beta chains only, and without alpha or paired-chain data the features that could be detected were limited. Immune exposure information for the cohort was limited to CMV serostatus.

The cohort was made up of roughly 670 healthy bone marrow donors. At the time of sampling, every cohort member was nominally healthy, though immune exposures that went unrecorded were likely present. The donor tested CMV seropositive, placing the donor among the 250 to 350 seropositive members of the cohort. Every donor gave a peripheral blood sample, and the peripheral blood mononuclear cells from that sample were used for TCR beta sequencing. The Qiagen DNeasy Blood Extraction Kit was used to extract genomic DNA from the blood cell samples. Library construction relied on the immunoSEQ multiplex PCR assay. For the multiplex PCR, a mixture combining 60 forward primers for TCR Vbeta segments and 13 reverse primers for TCR Jbeta segments was used. A multiplex PCR assay on genomic DNA amplified the CDR3 region of rearranged TCR beta genes. On the Illumina HiSeq System, the amplified TCR beta libraries were sequenced as 87-base-pair reads. Per the original workflow: In a later analysis, tens of millions of unique TCR beta chains were counted across the 690 or so repertoires, and around 10 million of these chains were shared by at least two donors. Raw reads were error-corrected and collapsed into unique sequences by a nearest-neighbor algorithm in which closely related sequences were merged to remove PCR and sequencing errors. CDR3 sequences were aligned to IMGT reference sequences to assign V, D and J gene segments. For a sequence to be retained, a match of at least six nucleotides was required to both a V gene segment and a J gene segment. Rearrangements were called productive when the CDR3 lacked stop codons and stayed in frame with V and J; all others were non-productive. Following IMGT convention, CDR3 was defined as the stretch from the second conserved V-encoded cysteine to the conserved J-encoded phenylalanine. Sequences without an unambiguous match to a single V gene segment were excluded from the earlier analysis of over 500 of the donors. An earlier analysis of 587 of the donors called V segments functional above 56.7% productive rearrangements and segregating when the between-donor standard deviation exceeded 5%. A statistical classification framework was built for diagnosing cytomegalovirus status from the catalog of TCR beta chain sequences. In a later analysis, V and J genes were assigned by comparing TCR nucleotide sequences against IMGT/GENE-DB human TR gene sequences. In a later analysis, CDR3 sequences and most-parsimonious VDJ recombination scenarios were assigned using the TCRdist pipeline. In a later analysis, each TCR beta chain was defined by its CDR3 amino acid sequence together with its V-gene family, and reads without a unique V-gene family were excluded. A later analysis removed over 500 highly shared, low-generation-probability nucleotide sequences to deal with suspected cross-contamination and a sequencing artifact. A later analysis calculated a clonal expansion index for each public chain from normalized within-repertoire ranks of inferred template counts. In a later analysis, generation probabilities were computed using a VDJ recombination model fitted to out-of-frame rearrangements, and the results were checked against IGoR. Hypergeometric tests were used in a later analysis to score TCR-TCR, TCR-HLA and TCR-CMV co-occurrence, with a repertoire-size bias correction applied to the TCR pairs. A later analysis estimated false discovery rates by permuting HLA or CMV assignments 20 times. A later analysis grouped co-occurring TCRs with DBSCAN, adding TCRdist sequence similarity when clustering within HLA-allele-positive subsets. Repertoires with fewer than 30,000 or more than 120,000 public chains, plus five repertoires with anomalous nucleotide sharing, were excluded from co-occurrence clustering. In its TCRdb copy, this immuneACCESS table keeps in-frame sequences only and misses some clones. Where compared with another copy, unresolved V genes explain less than half of these, and the others have no known cause. V and J calls and clone size are those listed in that table; D and trimming were worked out from the DNA. A total of 200,000 or so clones appear in this sample, 77% of them only once. Roughly 2.1% of the sample is in the top ten clones.

This clone has a handful of counts. Its target antigen remains unknown. Base quality data are lacking; no much larger clone is found one base away. Material for sequencing was PBMCs. The receptor was isolated from a woman aged 25 to 39 in good health and CMV-seropositive.

The DNA sequence is TGTGCCAGCAGCGGCGGGACTAGCGGGGGGAGTAATGAGCAGTTCTTC. Protein translation: CASSGGTSGGSNEQFF. The sequence joins TRBV6-4 to TRBJ2-1, with 15 junctional bases fitting TRBD2. The germline V gene specifies MRHNA as CDR1 and SNTAGT as CDR2. V trim: 6 bases; J trim: 7 bases; unmatched bases: 7. Taken from cysteine to phenylalanine, the CDR3 has 16 residues. Just CDR3 DNA is preserved here, 48 bases in frame from base 1.